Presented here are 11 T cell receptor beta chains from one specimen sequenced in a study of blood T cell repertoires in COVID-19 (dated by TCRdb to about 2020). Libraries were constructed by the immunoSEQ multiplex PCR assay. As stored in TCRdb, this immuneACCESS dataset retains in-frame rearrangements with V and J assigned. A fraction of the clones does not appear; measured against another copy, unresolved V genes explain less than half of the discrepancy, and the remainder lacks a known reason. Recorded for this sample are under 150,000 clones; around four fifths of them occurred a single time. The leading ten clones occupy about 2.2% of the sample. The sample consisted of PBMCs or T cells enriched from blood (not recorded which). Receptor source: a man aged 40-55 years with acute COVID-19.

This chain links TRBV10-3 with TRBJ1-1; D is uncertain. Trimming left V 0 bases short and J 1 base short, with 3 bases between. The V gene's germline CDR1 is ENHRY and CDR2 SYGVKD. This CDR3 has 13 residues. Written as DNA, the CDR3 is TGTGCCATCAGTGAGTCCGGGAACACTGAAGCTTTCTTT. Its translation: CAISESGNTEAFF.

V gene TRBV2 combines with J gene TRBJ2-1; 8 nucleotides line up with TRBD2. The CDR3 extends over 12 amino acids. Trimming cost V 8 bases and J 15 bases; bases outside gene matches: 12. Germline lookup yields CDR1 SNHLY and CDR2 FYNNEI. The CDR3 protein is CASFPKETSGFF. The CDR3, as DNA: TGTGCCAGCTTCCCTAAGGAAACTAGCGGGTTCTTC.

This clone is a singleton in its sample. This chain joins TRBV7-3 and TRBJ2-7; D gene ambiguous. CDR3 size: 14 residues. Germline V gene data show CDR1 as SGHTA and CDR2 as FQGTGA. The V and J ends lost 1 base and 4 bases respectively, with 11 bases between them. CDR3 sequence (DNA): TGTGCCAGCAGCTTAATGGGCCCTCCGTACGAGCAGTACTTC. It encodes CASSLMGPPYEQYF.

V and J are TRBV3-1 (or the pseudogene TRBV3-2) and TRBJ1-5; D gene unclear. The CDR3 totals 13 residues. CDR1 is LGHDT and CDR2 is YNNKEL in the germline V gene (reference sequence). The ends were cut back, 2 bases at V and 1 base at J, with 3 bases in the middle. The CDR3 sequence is CASSQRSNQPQHF. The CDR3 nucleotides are TGTGCCAGCAGCCAACGGAGCAATCAGCCCCAGCATTTT.

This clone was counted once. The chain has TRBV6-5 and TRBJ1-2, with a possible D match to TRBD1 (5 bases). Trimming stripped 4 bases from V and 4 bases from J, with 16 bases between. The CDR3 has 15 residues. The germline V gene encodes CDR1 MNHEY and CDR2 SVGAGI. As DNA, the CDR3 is TGTGCCAGCAGTTTTCGGGACTCCAGGACCTATGGCTACACCTTC. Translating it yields CASSFRDSRTYGYTF.

The CDR3 protein is CASSLQEHNYGYTF. The CDR3 region has the DNA TGTGCCAGCAGCTTACAAGAGCATAACTATGGCTACACCTTC. The chain combines TRBV11-2 with TRBJ1-2, with D unresolved. The CDR3 has 14 residues. Germline V gene lookup returns CDR1 SGHAT and CDR2 FQNNGV. The V end lost 2 bases, the J end lost 1 base, and 8 bases lay between the germline ends. Complete variable domain (other parts from reference TRBV11-2 and TRBJ1-2): EAGVAQSPRYKIIEKRQSVAFWCNPISGHATLYWYQQILGQGPKLLIQFQNNGVVDDSQLPKDRFSAERLKGVDSTLKIQPAKLEDSAVYLCASSLQEHNYGYTFGSGTRLTVV.

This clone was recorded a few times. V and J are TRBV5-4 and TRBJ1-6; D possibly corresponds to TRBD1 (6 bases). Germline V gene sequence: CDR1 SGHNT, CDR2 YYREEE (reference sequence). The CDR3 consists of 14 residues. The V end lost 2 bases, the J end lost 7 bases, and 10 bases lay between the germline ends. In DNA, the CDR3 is TGTGCCAGCAGCTTCGACAGGACCAATTCACCCCTCCACTTT. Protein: CASSFDRTNSPLHF.

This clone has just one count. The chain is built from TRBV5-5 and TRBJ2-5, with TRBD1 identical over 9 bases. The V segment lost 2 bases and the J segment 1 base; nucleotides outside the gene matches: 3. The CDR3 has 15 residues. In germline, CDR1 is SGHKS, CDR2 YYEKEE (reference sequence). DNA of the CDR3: TGTGCCAGCAGCTTTGGGACAGGGACCCAAGAGACCCAGTACTTC. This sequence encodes CASSFGTGTQETQYF.

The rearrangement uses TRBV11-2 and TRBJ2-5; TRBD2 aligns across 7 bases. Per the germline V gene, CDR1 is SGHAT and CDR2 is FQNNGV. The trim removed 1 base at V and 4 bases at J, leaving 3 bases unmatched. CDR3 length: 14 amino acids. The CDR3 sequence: CASSLAPSGETQYF. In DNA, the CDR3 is TGTGCCAGCAGCTTAGCCCCTAGCGGAGAGACCCAGTACTTC.

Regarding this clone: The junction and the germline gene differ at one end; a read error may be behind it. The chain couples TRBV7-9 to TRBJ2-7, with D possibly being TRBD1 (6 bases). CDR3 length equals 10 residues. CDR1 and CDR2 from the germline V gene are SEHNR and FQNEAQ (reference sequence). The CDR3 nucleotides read TGTGCCAGCCAAGGGGTAGGACAGTTTTTC. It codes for CASQGVGQFF.

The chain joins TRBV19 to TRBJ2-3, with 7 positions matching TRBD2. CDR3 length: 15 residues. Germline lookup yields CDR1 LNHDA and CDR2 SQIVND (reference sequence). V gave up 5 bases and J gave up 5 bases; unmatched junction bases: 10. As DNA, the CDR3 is TGTGCCAGTAGTGGTAGCGGGTCCAGAGGAGATACGCAGTATTTT. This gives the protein CASSGSGSRGDTQYF.